This TCR beta chain was observed in a study of blood T cell repertoires in COVID-19. About the study: Italy, Spain and the United States were the sources of the convalescent and acute COVID-19 samples. Nucleic acid was either cDNA or gDNA, and it came from T cells, B-cell-depleted T cells, or PBMCs.

Recruits, aged about 18 to 95 years, lived in roughly 22 US areas. Participant-reported clinical history was the basis for cohort assignment. Profiled with immunoSEQ multiplex PCR; TCRdb holds only in-frame clones, not every one. The sample has about 400,000 clones; around nine tenths are singletons. This sequence was found in a woman between 18 and 30 years old with acute COVID-19. Sequencing input: PBMCs or T cells enriched from blood (not recorded which).

The CDR3 DNA sequence: TGTGCCAGCAGTGACTGGGGGCTCTCTGGAAACACCATATATTTT. It is translated as CASSDWGLSGNTIYF. The chain uses TRBV2 and TRBJ1-3, with D perhaps matching TRBD1 (6 bases). Germline V lookup: CDR1 SNHLY, CDR2 FYNNEI. This CDR3 comprises 15 residues. V dropped 3 bases and J dropped 0 bases, with 9 bases sitting between them. The entire variable domain, with the rest obtained from reference TRBV2 and TRBJ1-3, is as follows: EPEVTQTPSHQVTQMGQEVILRCVPISNHLYFYWYRQILGQKVEFLVSFYNNEISEKSEIFDDQFSVERPDGSNFTLKIRSTKLEDSAMYFCASSDWGLSGNTIYFGEGSWLTVV.